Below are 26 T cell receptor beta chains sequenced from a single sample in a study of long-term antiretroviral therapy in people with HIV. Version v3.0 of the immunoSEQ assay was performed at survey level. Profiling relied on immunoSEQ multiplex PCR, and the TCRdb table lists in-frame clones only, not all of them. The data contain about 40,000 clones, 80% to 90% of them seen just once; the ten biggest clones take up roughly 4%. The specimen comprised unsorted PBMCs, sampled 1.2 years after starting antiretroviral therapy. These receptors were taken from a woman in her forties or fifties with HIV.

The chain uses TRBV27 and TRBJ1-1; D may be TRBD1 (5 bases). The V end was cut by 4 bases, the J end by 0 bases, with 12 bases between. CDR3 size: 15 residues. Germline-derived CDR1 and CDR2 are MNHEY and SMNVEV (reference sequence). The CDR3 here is CASSSGRGVNTEAFF. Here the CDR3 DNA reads TGTGCCAGCAGTTCTGGCCGAGGGGTGAACACTGAAGCTTTCTTT.

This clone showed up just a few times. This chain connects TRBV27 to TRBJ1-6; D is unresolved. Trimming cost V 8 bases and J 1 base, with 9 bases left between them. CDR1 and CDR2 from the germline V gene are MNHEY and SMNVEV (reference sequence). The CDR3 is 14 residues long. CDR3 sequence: CASWGGSYNSPLHF. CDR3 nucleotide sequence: TGTGCCAGCTGGGGTGGGTCCTATAATTCACCCCTCCACTTT.

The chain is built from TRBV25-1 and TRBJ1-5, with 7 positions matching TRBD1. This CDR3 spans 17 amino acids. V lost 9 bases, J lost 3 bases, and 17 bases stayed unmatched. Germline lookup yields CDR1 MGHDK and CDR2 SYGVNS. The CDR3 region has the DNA TGTGCCAGAACCGGGACAGTTCGTCGGATCTACAATCAGCCCCAGCATTTT. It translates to CARTGTVRRIYNQPQHF.

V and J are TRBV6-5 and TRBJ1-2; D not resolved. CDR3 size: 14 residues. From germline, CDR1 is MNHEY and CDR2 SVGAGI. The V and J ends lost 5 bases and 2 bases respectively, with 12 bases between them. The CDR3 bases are TGTGCCAGCAGTCCAGGACGGTTGAACTATGGCTACACCTTC. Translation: CASSPGRLNYGYTF.

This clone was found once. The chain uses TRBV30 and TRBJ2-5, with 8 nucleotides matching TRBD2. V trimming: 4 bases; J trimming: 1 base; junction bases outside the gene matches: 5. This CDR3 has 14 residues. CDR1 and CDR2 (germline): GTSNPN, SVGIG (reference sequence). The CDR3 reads CAWTAGGPQETQYF. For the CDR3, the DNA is TGTGCCTGGACGGCGGGGGGTCCCCAAGAGACCCAGTACTTC.

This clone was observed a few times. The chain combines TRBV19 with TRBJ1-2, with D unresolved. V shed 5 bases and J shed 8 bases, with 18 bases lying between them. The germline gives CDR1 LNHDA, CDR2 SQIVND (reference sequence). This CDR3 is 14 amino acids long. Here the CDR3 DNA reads TGTGCCAGTAGTCTCCATACTCTGACAAAGGGCTACACCTTC. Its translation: CASSLHTLTKGYTF. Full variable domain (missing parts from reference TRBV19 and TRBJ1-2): DGGITQSPKYLFRKEGQNVTLSCEQNLNHDAMYWYRQDPGQGLRLIYYSQIVNDFQKGDIAEGYSVSREKKESFPLTVTSAQKNPTAFYLCASSLHTLTKGYTFGSGTRLTVV.

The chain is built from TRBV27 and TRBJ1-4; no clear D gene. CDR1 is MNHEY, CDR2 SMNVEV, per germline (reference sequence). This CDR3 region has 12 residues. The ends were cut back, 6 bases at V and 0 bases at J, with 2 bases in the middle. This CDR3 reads CASRSTNEKLFF. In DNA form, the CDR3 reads TGTGCCAGCAGGTCAACTAATGAAAAACTGTTTTTT.

Here the CDR3 DNA reads TGTGCCAGCGGCGGGGTTTCTGGAAACACCATATATTTT. Protein: CASGGVSGNTIYF. The chain carries TRBV27 and TRBJ1-3; D is uncertain. CDR3 length equals 13 residues. The germline V gene has CDR1 MNHEY and CDR2 SMNVEV (reference sequence). Between the trimmed V and J ends, which lost 8 bases and 1 base, there was a span of 9 bases.

This CDR3 reads CASSLAGNQETQYF. The CDR3 bases are TGTGCCAGCTCGCTAGCGGGGAACCAAGAGACCCAGTACTTC. The chain recombines TRBV18 with TRBJ2-5, with 9 positions matching TRBD2. CDR1 and CDR2 from the germline V gene are KGHSH and LQKENI. This CDR3 is 14 amino acids long. Trimming took 6 bases from V and 0 from J; bases not matched to a gene: 2.

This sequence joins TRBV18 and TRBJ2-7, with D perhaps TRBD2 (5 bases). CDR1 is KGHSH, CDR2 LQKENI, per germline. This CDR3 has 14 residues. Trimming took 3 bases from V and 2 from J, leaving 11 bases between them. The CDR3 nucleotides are TGTGCCAGCTCACCTAATGGGAGCCCCTACGAGCAGTACTTC. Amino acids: CASSPNGSPYEQYF.

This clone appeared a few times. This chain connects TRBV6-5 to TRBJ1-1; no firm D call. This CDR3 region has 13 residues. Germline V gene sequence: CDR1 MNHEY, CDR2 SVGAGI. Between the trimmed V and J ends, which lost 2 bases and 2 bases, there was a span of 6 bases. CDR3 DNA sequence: TGTGCCAGCAGTTACATGGACAACACTGAAGCTTTCTTT. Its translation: CASSYMDNTEAFF.

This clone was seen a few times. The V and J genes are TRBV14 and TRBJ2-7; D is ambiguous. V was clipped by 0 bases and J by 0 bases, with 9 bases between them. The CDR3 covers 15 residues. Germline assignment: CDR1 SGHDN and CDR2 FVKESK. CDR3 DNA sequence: TGTGCCAGCAGCCAAGACTCATCTAGCTCCTACGAGCAGTACTTC. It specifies CASSQDSSSSYEQYF.

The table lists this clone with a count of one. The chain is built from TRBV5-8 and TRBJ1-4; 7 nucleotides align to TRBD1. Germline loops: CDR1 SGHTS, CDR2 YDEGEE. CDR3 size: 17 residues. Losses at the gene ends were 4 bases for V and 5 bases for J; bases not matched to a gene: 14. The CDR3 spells CASSDPTGRERNEKLFF. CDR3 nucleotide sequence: TGTGCCAGCAGCGATCCGACAGGGCGGGAGAGAAATGAAAAACTGTTTTTT.

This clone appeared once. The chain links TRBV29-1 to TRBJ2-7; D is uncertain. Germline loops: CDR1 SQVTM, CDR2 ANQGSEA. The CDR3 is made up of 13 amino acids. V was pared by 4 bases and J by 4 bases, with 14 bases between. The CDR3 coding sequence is TGCAGCGTTGTTATAGGGCCTCGATACGAGCAGTACTTC. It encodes CSVVIGPRYEQYF.

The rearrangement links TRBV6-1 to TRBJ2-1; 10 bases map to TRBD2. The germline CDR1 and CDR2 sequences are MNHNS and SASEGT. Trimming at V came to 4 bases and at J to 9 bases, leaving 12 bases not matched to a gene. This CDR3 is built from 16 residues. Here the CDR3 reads CASSALPSGGSGEQFF. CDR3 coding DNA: TGTGCCAGCAGTGCGCTACCTAGCGGGGGTTCGGGTGAGCAGTTCTTC.

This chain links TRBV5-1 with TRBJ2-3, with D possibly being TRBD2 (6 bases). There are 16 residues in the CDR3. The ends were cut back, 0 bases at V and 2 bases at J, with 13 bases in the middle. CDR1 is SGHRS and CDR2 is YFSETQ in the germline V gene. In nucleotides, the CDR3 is TGCGCCAGCAGCTTGGTTTTAGCGGAAACCACAGATACGCAGTATTTT. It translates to CASSLVLAETTDTQYF.

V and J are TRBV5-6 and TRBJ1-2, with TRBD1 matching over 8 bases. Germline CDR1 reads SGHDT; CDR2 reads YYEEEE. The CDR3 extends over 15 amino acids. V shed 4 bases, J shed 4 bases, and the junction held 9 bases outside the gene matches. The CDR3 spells CASSLRDRPFYGYTF. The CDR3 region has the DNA TGTGCCAGCAGCCTACGGGACAGGCCTTTCTATGGCTACACCTTC.

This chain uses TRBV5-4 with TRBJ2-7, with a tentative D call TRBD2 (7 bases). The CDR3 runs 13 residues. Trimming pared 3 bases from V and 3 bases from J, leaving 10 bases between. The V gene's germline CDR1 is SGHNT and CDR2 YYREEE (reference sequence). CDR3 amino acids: CASSWGGSYEQYF. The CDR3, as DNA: TGTGCCAGCAGCTGGGGGGGCAGCTACGAGCAGTACTTC.

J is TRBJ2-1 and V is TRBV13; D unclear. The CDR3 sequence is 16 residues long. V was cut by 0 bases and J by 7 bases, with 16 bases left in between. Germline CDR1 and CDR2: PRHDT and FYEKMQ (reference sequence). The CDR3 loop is CASSLGFGPPENEQFF. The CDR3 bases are TGTGCCAGCAGCTTAGGATTTGGACCCCCCGAGAATGAGCAGTTCTTC.

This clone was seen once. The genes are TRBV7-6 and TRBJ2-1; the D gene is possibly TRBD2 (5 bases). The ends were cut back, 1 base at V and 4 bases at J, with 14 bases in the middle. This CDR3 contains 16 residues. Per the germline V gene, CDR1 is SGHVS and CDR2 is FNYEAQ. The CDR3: CASSLVATTGYNEQFF. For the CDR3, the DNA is TGTGCCAGCAGCTTAGTAGCGACTACGGGGTACAATGAGCAGTTCTTC.

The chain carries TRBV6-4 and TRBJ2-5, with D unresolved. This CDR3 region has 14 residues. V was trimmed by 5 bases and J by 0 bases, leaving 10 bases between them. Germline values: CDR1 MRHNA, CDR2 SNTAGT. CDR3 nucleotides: TGTGCCAGCAGTCCCCAGCCGTACCAAGAGACCCAGTACTTC. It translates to CASSPQPYQETQYF.

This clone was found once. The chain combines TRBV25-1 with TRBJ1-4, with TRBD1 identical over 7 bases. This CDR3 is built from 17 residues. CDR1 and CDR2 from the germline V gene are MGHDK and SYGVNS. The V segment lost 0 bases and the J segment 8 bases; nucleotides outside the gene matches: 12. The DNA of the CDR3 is TGTGCCAGCAGTGAATATGGTTTGCAGGGGGGTGGAGAAAAACTGTTTTTT. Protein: CASSEYGLQGGGEKLFF.

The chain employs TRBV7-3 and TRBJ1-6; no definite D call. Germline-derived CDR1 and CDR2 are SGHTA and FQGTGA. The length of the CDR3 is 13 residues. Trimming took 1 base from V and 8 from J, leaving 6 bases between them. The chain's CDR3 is CASSLNSDSPLHF. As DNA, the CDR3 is TGTGCCAGCAGCTTAAATTCCGATTCACCCCTCCACTTT. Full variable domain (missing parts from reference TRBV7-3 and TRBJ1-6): GAGVSQTPSNKVTEKGKYVELRCDPISGHTALYWYRQSLGQGPEFLIYFQGTGAADDSGLPNDRFFAVRPEGSVSTLKIQRTERGDSAVYLCASSLNSDSPLHFGNGTRLTVT.

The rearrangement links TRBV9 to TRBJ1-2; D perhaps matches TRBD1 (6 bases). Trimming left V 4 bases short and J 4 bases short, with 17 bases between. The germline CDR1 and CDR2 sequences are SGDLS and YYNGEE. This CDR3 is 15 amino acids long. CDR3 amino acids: CASSPTGAAPYGYTF. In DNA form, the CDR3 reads TGTGCCAGCAGCCCCACGGGGGCCGCCCCCTATGGCTACACCTTC.

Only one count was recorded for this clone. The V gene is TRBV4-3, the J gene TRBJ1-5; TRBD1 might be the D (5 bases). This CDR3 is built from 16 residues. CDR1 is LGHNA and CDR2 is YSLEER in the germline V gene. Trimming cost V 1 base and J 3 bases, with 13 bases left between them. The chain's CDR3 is CASSQVFDSTNQPQHF. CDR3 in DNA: TGCGCCAGCAGCCAAGTTTTTGACAGTACCAATCAGCCCCAGCATTTT.

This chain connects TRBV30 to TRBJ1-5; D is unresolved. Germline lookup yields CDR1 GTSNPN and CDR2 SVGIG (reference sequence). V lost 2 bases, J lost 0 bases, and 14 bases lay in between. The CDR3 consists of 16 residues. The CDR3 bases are TGTGCCTGGAGTCTTTCCCCGCACCATAGCAATCAGCCCCAGCATTTT. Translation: CAWSLSPHHSNQPQHF.